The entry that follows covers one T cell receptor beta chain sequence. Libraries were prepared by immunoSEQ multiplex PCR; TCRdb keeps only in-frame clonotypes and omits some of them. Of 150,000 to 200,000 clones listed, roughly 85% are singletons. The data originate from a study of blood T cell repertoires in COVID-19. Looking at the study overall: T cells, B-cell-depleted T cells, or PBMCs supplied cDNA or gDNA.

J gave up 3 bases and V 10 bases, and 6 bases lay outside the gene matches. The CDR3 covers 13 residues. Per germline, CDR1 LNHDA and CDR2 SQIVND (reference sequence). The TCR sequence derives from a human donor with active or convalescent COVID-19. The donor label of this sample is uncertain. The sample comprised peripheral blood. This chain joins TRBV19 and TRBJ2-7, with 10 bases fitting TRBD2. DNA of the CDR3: TGTGCCACCTCCTGGACTAGCGGCTACGAGCAGTACTTC. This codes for CATSWTSGYEQYF. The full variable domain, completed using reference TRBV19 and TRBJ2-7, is DGGITQSPKYLFRKEGQNVTLSCEQNLNHDAMYWYRQDPGQGLRLIYYSQIVNDFQKGDIAEGYSVSREKKESFPLTVTSAQKNPTAFYLCATSWTSGYEQYFGPGTRLTVT.